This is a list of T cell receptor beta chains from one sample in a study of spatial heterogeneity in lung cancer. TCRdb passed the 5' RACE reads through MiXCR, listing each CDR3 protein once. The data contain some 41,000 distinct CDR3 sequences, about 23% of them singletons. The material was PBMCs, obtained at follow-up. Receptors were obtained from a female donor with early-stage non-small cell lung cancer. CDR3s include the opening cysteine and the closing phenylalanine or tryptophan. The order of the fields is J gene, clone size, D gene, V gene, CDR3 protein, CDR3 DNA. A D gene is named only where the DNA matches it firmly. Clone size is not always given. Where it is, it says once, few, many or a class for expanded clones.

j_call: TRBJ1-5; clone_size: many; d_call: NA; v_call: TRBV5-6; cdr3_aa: CASSFGGVGLGQPQHF; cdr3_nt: TGTGCCAGCAGCTTTGGAGGGGTTGGGTTAGGACAGCCCCAGCATTTT
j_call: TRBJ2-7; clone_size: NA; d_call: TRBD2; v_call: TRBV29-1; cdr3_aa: CSVVASGGYEQYF; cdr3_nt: TGCAGCGTTGTCGCTAGCGGAGGCTACGAGCAGTACTTC
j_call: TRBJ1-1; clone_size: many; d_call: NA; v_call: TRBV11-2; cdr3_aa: CASSFSANTEAFF; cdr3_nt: TGTGCCAGCAGCTTCTCAGCCAACACTGAAGCTTTCTTT
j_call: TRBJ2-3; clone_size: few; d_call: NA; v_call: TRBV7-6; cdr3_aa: CASSLAGDSDTQYF; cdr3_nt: TGTGCCAGCAGCTTAGCGGGAGACTCAGATACGCAGTATTTT
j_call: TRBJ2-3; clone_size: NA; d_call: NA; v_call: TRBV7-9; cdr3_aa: CASRTTQYF; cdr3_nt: TGTGCCAGCAGGACTACGCAGTATTTT
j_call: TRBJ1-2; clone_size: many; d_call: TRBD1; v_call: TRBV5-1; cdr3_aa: CASSLASRDRLAVGGYTF; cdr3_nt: TGCGCCAGCAGCTTGGCCTCAAGGGACAGACTCGCGGTTGGTGGCTACACCTTC
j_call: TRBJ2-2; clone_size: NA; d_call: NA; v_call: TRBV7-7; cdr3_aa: CASSETKNTGELFF; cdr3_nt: TGTGCTAGCAGCGAAACAAAGAACACCGGGGAGCTGTTTTTT
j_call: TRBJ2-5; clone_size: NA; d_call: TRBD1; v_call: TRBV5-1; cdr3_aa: CASSLRDRQETQYF; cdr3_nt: TGCGCCAGCAGCTTGCGGGACAGGCAAGAGACCCAGTACTTC
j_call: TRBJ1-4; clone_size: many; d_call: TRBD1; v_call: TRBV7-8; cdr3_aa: CASSLAEQGGEKLFF; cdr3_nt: TGTGCCAGCAGCTTAGCGGAACAGGGGGGTGAGAAACTGTTTTTT
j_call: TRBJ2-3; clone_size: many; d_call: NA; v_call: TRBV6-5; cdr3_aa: CASALSLFSTDTQYF; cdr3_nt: TGTGCCAGTGCCCTTAGTCTTTTTAGCACAGATACGCAGTATTTT
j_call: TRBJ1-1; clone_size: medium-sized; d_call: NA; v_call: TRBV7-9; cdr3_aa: CASSFSQNTEAFF; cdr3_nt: TGTGCCAGCAGCTTTTCCCAGAACACTGAAGCTTTCTTT
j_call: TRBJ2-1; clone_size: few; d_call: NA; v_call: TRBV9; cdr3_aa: CASNPRGRDNEQFF; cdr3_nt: TGTGCCAGCAACCCGAGGGGGAGGGACAATGAGCAGTTCTTC
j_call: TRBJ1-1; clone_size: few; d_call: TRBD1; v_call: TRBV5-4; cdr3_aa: CASSWTGTHTEAFF; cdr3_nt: TGTGCCAGCAGCTGGACAGGGACCCACACTGAAGCTTTCTTT
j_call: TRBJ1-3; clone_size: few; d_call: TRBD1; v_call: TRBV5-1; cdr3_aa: CASSEQGVEGNTIYF; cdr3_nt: TGCGCCAGCAGCGAACAGGGGGTGGAGGGAAACACCATATATTTT
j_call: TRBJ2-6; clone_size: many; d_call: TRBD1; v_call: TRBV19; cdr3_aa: CASSKTGGFGANVLTF; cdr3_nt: TGTGCCAGTAGTAAGACAGGGGGCTTTGGGGCCAACGTCCTGACTTTC
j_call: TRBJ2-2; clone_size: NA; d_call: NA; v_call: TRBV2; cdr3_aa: CASTLNTGELFF; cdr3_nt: TGTGCCAGCACCCTTAACACCGGGGAGCTGTTTTTT
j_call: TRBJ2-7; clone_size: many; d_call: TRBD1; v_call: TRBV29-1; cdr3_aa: CSVEGGTGGTEQYF; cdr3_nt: TGCAGCGTTGAAGGAGGGACAGGGGGCACCGAGCAGTACTTC
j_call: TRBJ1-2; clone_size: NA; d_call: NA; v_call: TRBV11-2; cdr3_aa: CASSREGKGYTF; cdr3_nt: TGTGCCAGCAGCCGGGAAGGGAAAGGCTACACCTTC
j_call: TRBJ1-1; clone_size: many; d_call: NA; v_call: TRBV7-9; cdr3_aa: CASSLARQTTEAFF; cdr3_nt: TGTGCCAGCAGCTTAGCGCGACAGACCACTGAAGCTTTCTTT
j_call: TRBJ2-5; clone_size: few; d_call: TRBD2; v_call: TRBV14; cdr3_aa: CASSPSGSGETQYF; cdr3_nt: TGTGCCAGCAGTCCGAGCGGGAGTGGAGAGACCCAGTACTTC
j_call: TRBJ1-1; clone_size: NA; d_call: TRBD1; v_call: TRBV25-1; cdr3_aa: CASKLTGTEAFF; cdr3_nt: TGTGCCAGCAAGTTGACAGGGACTGAAGCTTTCTTT
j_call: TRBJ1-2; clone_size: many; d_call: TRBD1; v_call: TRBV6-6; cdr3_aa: CASSFGTGLGGYTF; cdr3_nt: TGTGCCAGCAGTTTTGGGACAGGACTTGGGGGCTACACCTTC
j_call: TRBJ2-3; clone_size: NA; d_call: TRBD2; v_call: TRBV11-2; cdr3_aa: CASASLRGSSDTQYF; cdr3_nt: TGTGCCAGCGCCAGTCTGCGCGGGAGCTCTGATACGCAGTATTTT
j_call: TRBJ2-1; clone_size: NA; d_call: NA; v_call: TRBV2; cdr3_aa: CAIPTGSTYNEQFF; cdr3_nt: TGTGCCATCCCGACAGGAAGCACTTACAATGAGCAGTTCTTC
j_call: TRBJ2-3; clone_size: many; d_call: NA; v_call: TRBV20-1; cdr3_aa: CSARAGRLADTQYF; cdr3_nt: TGCAGTGCTAGGGCGGGGAGGCTCGCAGATACGCAGTATTTT
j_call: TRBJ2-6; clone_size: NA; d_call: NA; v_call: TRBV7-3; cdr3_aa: CASRDPGANVLTF; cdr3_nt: TGTGCCAGCAGGGACCCTGGGGCCAACGTCCTGACTTTC
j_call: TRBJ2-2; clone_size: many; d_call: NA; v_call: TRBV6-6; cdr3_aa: CASSYSRGATGELFF; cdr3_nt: TGTGCCAGCAGTTACTCCCGGGGGGCCACCGGGGAGCTGTTTTTT
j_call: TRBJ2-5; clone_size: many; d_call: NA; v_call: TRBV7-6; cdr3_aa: CASSLMRAAAETQYF; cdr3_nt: TGTGCCAGCAGCTTAATGAGGGCCGCTGCGGAGACCCAGTACTTC
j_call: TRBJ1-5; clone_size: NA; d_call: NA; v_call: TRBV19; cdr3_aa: CASSIWGINQPQHF; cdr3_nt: TGTGCCAGTAGTATCTGGGGGATTAATCAGCCCCAGCATTTT
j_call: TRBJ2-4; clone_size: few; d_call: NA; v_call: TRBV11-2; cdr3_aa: CASSALETLAKNIQYF; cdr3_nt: TGTGCCAGCAGCGCCCTTGAGACCCTAGCCAAAAACATTCAGTACTTC
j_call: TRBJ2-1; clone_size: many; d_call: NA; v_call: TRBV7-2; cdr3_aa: CASSLDVVPEQFF; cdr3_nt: TGTGCCAGCAGCTTAGATGTTGTTCCTGAGCAGTTCTTC
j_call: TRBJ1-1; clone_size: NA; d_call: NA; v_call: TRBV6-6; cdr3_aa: CASRPGTNTEAFF; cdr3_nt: TGTGCCAGCAGACCCGGCACTAACACTGAAGCTTTCTTT
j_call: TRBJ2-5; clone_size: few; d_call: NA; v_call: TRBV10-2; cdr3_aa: CASRGTSQGETQYF; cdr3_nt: TGCGCCAGCAGGGGGACTTCCCAGGGAGAGACCCAGTACTTC
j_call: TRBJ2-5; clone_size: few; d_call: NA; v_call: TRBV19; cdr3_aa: CASSIAGAETQYF; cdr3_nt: TGTGCCAGTAGTATCGCGGGGGCAGAGACCCAGTACTTC
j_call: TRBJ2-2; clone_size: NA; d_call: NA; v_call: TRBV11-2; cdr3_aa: CASSTRGQLYTGELFF; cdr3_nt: TGTGCCAGCAGCACCAGGGGTCAACTTTACACCGGGGAGCTGTTTTTT
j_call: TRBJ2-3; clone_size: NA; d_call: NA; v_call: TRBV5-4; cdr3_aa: CASSLDSGGTDTQYF; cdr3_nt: TGTGCCAGCAGCTTGGACAGCGGAGGCACAGATACGCAGTATTTT
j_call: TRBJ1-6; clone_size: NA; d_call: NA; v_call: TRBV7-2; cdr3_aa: CASSFPGFNSPLHF; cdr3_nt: TGTGCCAGCAGCTTTCCAGGTTTCAATTCACCCCTCCACTTT
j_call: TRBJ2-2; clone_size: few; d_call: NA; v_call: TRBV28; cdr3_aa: CASSLGGTGELFF; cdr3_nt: TGTGCCAGCAGTTTAGGGGGCACCGGGGAGCTGTTTTTT
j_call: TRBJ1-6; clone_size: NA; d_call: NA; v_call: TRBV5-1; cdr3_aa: CASSLAGQLYSPLHF; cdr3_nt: TGCGCCAGCAGCTTGGCCGGACAGCTCTATTCACCCCTCCACTTT
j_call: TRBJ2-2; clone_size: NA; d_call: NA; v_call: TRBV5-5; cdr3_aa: CASSGPVRGNGELFF; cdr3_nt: TGTGCCAGCAGCGGCCCGGTCCGAGGTAACGGGGAGCTGTTTTTT
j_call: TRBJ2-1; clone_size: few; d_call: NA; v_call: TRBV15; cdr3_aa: CATSSESRTRYNEQFF; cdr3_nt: TGTGCCACCAGCAGTGAGTCGCGGACACGATACAATGAGCAGTTCTTC
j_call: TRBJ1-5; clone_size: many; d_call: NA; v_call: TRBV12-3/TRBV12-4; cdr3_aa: CASTQGLGNQPQHF; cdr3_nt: TGTGCCAGCACCCAGGGTTTAGGGAATCAGCCCCAGCATTTT
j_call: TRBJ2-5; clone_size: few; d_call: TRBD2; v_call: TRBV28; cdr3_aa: CASSKGPSGRETQYF; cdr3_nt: TGTGCCAGCAGCAAAGGACCTAGCGGGAGAGAGACCCAGTACTTC
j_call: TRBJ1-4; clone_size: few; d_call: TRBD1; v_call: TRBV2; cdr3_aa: CASARDRGATNEKLFF; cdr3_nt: TGTGCCAGCGCCCGGGACAGGGGTGCAACTAATGAAAAACTGTTTTTT
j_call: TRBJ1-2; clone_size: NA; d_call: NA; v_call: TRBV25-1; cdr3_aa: CASSAWGGAYGYTF; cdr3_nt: TGTGCCAGCAGTGCCTGGGGAGGGGCATATGGCTACACCTTC
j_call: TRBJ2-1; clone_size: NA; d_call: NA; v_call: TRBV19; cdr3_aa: CASSRWVDNEQFF; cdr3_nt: TGTGCCAGTAGTAGGTGGGTAGACAATGAGCAGTTCTTC
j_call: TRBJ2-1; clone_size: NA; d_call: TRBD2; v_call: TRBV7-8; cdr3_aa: CASSPRREAPGNEQFF; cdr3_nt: TGTGCCAGCAGTCCCCGACGGGAGGCCCCTGGCAATGAGCAGTTCTTC
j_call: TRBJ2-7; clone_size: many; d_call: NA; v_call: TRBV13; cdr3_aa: CASSSNVGYEQYF; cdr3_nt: TGTGCCAGCAGCTCCAACGTGGGGTACGAGCAGTACTTC
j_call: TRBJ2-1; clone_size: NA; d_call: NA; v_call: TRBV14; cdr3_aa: CASSQRRQSYNEQFF; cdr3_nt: TGTGCCAGCAGCCAACGTAGGCAGTCTTACAATGAGCAGTTCTTC
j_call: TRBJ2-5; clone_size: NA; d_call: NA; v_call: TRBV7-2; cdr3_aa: CASSRNQETQYF; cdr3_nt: TGTGCCAGCAGTCGCAATCAAGAGACCCAGTACTTC
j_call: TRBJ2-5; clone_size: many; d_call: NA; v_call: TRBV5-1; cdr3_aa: CASSFFGQKQETQYF; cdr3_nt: TGCGCCAGCAGCTTTTTCGGACAGAAGCAAGAGACCCAGTACTTC
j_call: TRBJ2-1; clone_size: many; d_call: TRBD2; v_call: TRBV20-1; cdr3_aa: CSASPPGLAGDNEQFF; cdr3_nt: TGCAGTGCTAGCCCGCCGGGACTAGCGGGAGATAATGAGCAGTTCTTC
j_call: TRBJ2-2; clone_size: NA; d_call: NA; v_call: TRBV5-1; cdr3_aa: CASSWFSRGARGELFF; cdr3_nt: TGCGCCAGCAGTTGGTTCTCACGGGGCGCGCGAGGGGAGCTGTTTTTT
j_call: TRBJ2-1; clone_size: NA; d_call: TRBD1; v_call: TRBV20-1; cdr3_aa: CSVGQAGSGEQFF; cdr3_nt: TGCAGTGTAGGACAGGCTGGGTCGGGTGAGCAGTTCTTC